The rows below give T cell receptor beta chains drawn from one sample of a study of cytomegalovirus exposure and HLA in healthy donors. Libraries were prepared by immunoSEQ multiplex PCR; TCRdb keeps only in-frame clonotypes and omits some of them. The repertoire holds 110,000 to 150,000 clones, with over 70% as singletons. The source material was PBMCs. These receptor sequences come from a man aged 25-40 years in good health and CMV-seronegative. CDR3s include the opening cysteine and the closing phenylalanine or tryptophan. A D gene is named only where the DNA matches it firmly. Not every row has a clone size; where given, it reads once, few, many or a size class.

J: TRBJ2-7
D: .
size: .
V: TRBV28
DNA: TGTGCCAGCACGGCAGGTCCTCGTACCTACGAGCAGTACTTC
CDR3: CASTAGPRTYEQYF

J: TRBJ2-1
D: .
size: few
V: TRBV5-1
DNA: TGCGCCAGCAGCCCGAGCCCAGGGGGGCCCAATGAGCAGTTCTTC
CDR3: CASSPSPGGPNEQFF

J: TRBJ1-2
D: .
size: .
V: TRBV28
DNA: TGTGCCAGCAGCATTCCGGGACATCAGAACTATGGCTACACCTTC
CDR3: CASSIPGHQNYGYTF

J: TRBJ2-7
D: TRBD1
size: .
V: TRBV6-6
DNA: TGTGCCAGCAGTTACATCAGGGGGCGCTCCTACGAGCAGTACTTC
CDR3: CASSYIRGRSYEQYF

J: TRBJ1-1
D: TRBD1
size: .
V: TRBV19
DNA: TGTGCCAGTAGTCTCCCAGGGACAGGTGAAGCTTTCTTT
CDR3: CASSLPGTGEAFF

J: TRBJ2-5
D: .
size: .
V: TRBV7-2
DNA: TGTGCCAGCAGCTTTCAAGGAGGAGGAGAGACCCAGTACTTC
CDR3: CASSFQGGGETQYF

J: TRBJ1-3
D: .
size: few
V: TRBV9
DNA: TGTGCCAGCAGCGTATTAGGAAACACCATATATTTT
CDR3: CASSVLGNTIYF

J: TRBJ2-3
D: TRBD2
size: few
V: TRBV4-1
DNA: TGCGCCAGCAGCCCCTCGGGACTAGCGGGGAACACAGATACGCAGTATTTT
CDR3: CASSPSGLAGNTDTQYF

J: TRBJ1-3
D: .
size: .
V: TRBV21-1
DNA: TGTGCCAGTGACACATGGCCTGGAAACACCATATATTTT
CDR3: CASDTWPGNTIYF

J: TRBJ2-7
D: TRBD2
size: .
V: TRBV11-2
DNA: TGTGCCAGCAGCCTACGGGGGGGGCCCAGTTACGAGCAGTACTTC
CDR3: CASSLRGGPSYEQYF

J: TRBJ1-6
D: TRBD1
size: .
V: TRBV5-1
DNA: TGCGCCAGCAGCTTAGAGACGGGACAGGGTTATAATTCACCCCTCCACTTT
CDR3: CASSLETGQGYNSPLHF

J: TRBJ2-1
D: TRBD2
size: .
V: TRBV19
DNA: TGTGCCAGTAGCCCGACTAGCGGCTCCTACAATGAGCAGTTCTTC
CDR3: CASSPTSGSYNEQFF

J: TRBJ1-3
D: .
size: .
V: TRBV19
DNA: TGTGCCAGTAGTCCAACGAAAACAGGGATCGGTGGAAACACCATATATTTT
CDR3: CASSPTKTGIGGNTIYF

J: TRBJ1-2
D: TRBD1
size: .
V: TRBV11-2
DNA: TGTGCCAGCAGCCAGGGACAGGCCAGGGGCTATGGCTACACCTTC
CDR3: CASSQGQARGYGYTF

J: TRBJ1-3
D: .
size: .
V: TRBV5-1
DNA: TGCGCCAGCAGCTTGGGACAGTACTCTGGAAACACCATATATTTT
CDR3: CASSLGQYSGNTIYF

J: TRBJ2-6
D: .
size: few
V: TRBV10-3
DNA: TGTGCCATCAGTGGGGCAAATGGGCCTGGGGCCAACGTCCTGACTTTC
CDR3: CAISGANGPGANVLTF

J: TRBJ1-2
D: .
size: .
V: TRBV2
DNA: TGTGCCACCCAGCGGGACGGCTATGGCTACACCTTC
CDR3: CATQRDGYGYTF

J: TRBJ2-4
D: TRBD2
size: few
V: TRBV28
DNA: TGTGCCAGCAGTTCCATCCCGGGACTAGGGATAAACATTCAGTACTTC
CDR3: CASSSIPGLGINIQYF

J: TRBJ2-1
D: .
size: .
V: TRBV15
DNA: TGTGCCACCAGCAAAGGGAGCTCCTACAATGAGCAGTTCTTC
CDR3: CATSKGSSYNEQFF

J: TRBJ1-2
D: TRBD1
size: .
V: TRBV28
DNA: TGTGCCAGCAGAATTGGGACAGGGGGGGAGGGTGGCTACACCTTC
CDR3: CASRIGTGGEGGYTF

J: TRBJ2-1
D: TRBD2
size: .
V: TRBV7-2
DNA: TGTGCCAGCAGCTCCTACGGGGGGAATGAGCAGTTCTTC
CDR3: CASSSYGGNEQFF

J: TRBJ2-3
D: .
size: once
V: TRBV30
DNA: TGTGCCTGGAGTGGATTAACAGTCACAGATACGCAGTATTTT
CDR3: CAWSGLTVTDTQYF